What follows is one T cell receptor (beta chain) and its context. This specimen belongs to a study of blood T cell repertoires in COVID-19. This table comes from immunoSEQ multiplex PCR, and its TCRdb copy is limited to in-frame clones, with some not included. Here the sample spans 450,000 to 500,000 clones, roughly 87% being singletons. Each participant's cohort was designated according to participant-reported clinical history. Recovered participants had two consecutive negative NP/OP PCR tests, healthcare professional clearance, or symptom resolution. Trimming removed 4 bases from V and 12 bases from J; junction bases left unmatched: 6. The CDR3 is made up of 12 amino acids. CDR1 is ENHRY, CDR2 SYGVKD, per germline.

The material sequenced was PBMCs or T cells enriched from blood (not recorded which). This chain uses TRBV10-3 with TRBJ2-1; the match to TRBD2 covers 7 bases. The TCR originated in a woman aged 18-29 years who had recovered from COVID-19. CDR3 loop: CAISGGEGWQFF. In DNA, the CDR3 is TGTGCCATCAGTGGAGGGGAGGGTTGGCAGTTCTTC.